This T cell receptor (beta chain) was identified during a study of shared clonotypes between healthy human individuals. Study results and limitations: A handful of donors showed sharing of approximately 5% of naive CD4 clonotypes.

Sequencing was performed with immunoSEQ multiplex PCR; in TCRdb, only in-frame clones are kept and a portion is missing. This repertoire shows 1.4 million or so clones, just under 99% found once; its top ten account for approximately 0.4%. Germline V gives CDR1 LGHNA, CDR2 YSLEER. Trimming removed 5 bases from V and 6 bases from J; junction bases left unmatched: 5. CDR3 length equals 13 residues. As for this clone: Its specificity is unknown.

V and J are TRBV4-3 and TRBJ1-1; 8 nucleotides align to TRBD1. The origin of this receptor is a young man in good health. The sequenced sample consisted of naive CD4+ T cells sorted from blood. Documented subset: CD45RA+ positively selected. The CDR3 protein is CASSVEQGAEAFF. The CDR3 DNA reads TGCGCCAGCAGCGTGGAACAGGGGGCTGAAGCTTTCTTT.